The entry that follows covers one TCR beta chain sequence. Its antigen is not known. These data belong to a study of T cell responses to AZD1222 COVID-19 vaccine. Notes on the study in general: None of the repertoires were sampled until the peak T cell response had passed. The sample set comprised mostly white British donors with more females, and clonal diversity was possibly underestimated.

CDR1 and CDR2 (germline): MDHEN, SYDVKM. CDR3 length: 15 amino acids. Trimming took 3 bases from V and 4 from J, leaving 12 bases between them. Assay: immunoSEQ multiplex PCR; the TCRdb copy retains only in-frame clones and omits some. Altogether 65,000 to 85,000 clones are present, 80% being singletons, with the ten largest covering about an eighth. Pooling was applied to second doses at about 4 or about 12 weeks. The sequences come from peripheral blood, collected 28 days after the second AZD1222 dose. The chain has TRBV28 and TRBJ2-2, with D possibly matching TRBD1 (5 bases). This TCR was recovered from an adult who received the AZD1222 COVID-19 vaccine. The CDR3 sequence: CASSFLIRGTGELFF. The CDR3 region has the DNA TGTGCCAGCAGTTTTTTGATTAGGGGCACCGGGGAGCTGTTTTTT.